This T cell receptor beta chain was profiled in a study of shared clonotypes between healthy human individuals. Across the study: Serving as donors were a couple of women and three men, whose ages spanned 18 to 49. CD4 naive and memory got three plates each, CD8 naive two, CD8 memory one.

TCRdb's copy holds only in-frame clones and misses some; the assay was immunoSEQ multiplex PCR. The sample consists of roughly 2.5 million clones, around 90% of them appearing once. Splitting of CD4+ cells produced CD45RA+ naive and CD45RA-negative memory subsets. The junction had 3 bases not matched to a gene; V was cut back by 7 bases and J by 3 bases. The length of the CDR3 is 13 residues. The V gene's germline CDR1 is MDHEN and CDR2 SYDVKM. Sequenced: naive CD4+ T cells sorted from blood. Subset specified: CD45RA+ positively selected. The clonotype originates from a man younger than 30 in good health. This chain joins TRBV28 and TRBJ1-5, with 7 bases lining up with TRBD1. The CDR3 loop reads CASMGQINQPQHF. CDR3 nucleotide sequence: TGTGCCAGCATGGGACAGATCAATCAGCCCCAGCATTTT.